The 30 T cell receptor beta chains below come from one sample, sequenced in a study of cytomegalovirus exposure and HLA in healthy donors. TCRdb's table, derived via immunoSEQ multiplex PCR, lists solely in-frame clones and lacks some. Of under 400,000 clones listed, roughly 88% are singletons. Sample: PBMCs. Receptor source: a young woman in good health and CMV-seronegative.

This clone occurred once. J is TRBJ2-1 and V is TRBV20-1; D gene uncertain. This CDR3 has 11 residues. Germline CDR1 and CDR2: DFQATT and SNEGSKA (reference sequence). With 3 bases removed from V and 9 bases from J, the gap between germline ends came to 9 bases. This CDR3 is CSARLTGEQFF. Here the CDR3 DNA reads TGCAGTGCTAGGTTGACGGGTGAGCAGTTCTTC.

The genes are TRBV2 and TRBJ1-1; 7 bases are shared with TRBD1. The CDR3 is made up of 11 amino acids. V trimming: 6 bases; J trimming: 10 bases; junction bases outside the gene matches: 5. CDR1 is SNHLY and CDR2 is FYNNEI in the germline V gene. The chain's CDR3 is CASRSTGVAFF. For the CDR3, the DNA is TGTGCCAGCAGGAGCACAGGGGTAGCTTTCTTT.

The J gene is TRBJ2-1, the V gene TRBV6-5, with a possible D match to TRBD1 (5 bases). V gave up 2 bases and J gave up 5 bases, with 7 bases separating them. Germline CDR1 reads MNHEY; CDR2 reads SVGAGI. There are 13 residues in the CDR3. CDR3 sequence: CASSYTGNNEQFF. CDR3 DNA sequence: TGTGCCAGCAGTTACACAGGAAACAATGAGCAGTTCTTC.

The chain employs TRBV2 and TRBJ1-2; no clear D gene. With 7 bases removed from V and 8 bases from J, the gap between germline ends came to 11 bases. Germline assignment: CDR1 SNHLY and CDR2 FYNNEI. This CDR3 is built from 11 residues. This chain's CDR3 is CASIAALGYTF. The CDR3 nucleotides are TGTGCCAGCATTGCGGCCCTAGGCTACACCTTC.

J is TRBJ2-7 and V is TRBV19; 12 nucleotides line up with TRBD1. The CDR3 has 14 residues. V lost 10 bases, J lost 7 bases, and 11 bases stayed unmatched. Germline CDR1 is LNHDA and CDR2 is SQIVND (reference sequence). The CDR3 spells CATQGGQGAWEQYF. The CDR3 DNA follows: TGTGCCACCCAAGGGGGACAGGGGGCGTGGGAGCAGTACTTC.

CDR3 sequence: CASSYAQGTAKFEKLFF. The CDR3, as DNA: TGTGCCAGCAGTTATGCCCAGGGGACAGCGAAATTTGAAAAACTGTTTTTT. V is TRBV28 and J is TRBJ1-4; 7 bases match TRBD1. This CDR3 region has 17 residues. CDR1 and CDR2 from the germline V gene are MDHEN and SYDVKM. V shed 4 bases, J shed 7 bases, and the junction held 15 bases outside the gene matches.

This sequence joins TRBV27 and TRBJ2-1, with D perhaps TRBD1 (5 bases). There are 19 residues in the CDR3. The germline V and J ends were trimmed by 2 bases and 0 bases, with 20 bases remaining between them. Germline V gene sequence: CDR1 MNHEY, CDR2 SMNVEV (reference sequence). The chain's CDR3 is CASSLISPQGLSSYNEQFF. The DNA for the CDR3 is TGTGCCAGCAGTTTAATAAGCCCCCAGGGTTTGAGCTCCTACAATGAGCAGTTCTTC.

The chain carries TRBV6-1 and TRBJ2-7; maybe TRBD2 (6 bases). From germline, CDR1 is MNHNS and CDR2 SASEGT. Between the trimmed V and J ends, which lost 1 base and 1 base, there was a span of 11 bases. The CDR3 is 15 residues long. This CDR3 is CASSEGRASSYEQYF. The CDR3 DNA reads TGTGCCAGCAGTGAAGGGAGGGCGTCATCCTACGAGCAGTACTTC.

The chain couples TRBV19 to TRBJ1-5; possible D gene TRBD1, 5 bases. The CDR3 extends over 15 amino acids. The V end lost 6 bases, the J end lost 5 bases, and 17 bases lay between the germline ends. The germline V gene encodes CDR1 LNHDA and CDR2 SQIVND (reference sequence). CDR3 nucleotide sequence: TGTGCCAGTAGCGGTTCGGGGGGTAGTGATCAGCCCCAGCATTTT. This gives the protein CASSGSGGSDQPQHF.

The chain employs TRBV10-3 and TRBJ1-1; 8 bases fit TRBD1. The CDR3 totals 14 residues. Germline trimming cut 6 bases from V and 2 bases from J; bases unmatched to any gene: 5. Per the germline V gene, CDR1 is ENHRY and CDR2 is SYGVKD. CDR3 DNA: TGTGCCATCAGGCCACAGGGGGGTAACACTGAAGCTTTCTTT. It codes for CAIRPQGGNTEAFF.

This CDR3 is CATSRPRSNQPQHF. CDR3 sequence (DNA): TGTGCCACCAGCAGACCGCGGAGCAATCAGCCCCAGCATTTT. V and J are TRBV15 and TRBJ1-5; no definite D call. Germline lookup yields CDR1 LNHNV and CDR2 YYDKDF (reference sequence). This CDR3 region has 14 residues. V lost 2 bases and J 1 base, leaving 6 bases between the germline ends. Filled out from reference TRBV15 and TRBJ1-5, the complete variable domain reads DAMVIQNPRYQVTQFGKPVTLSCSQTLNHNVMYWYQQKSSQAPKLLFHYYDKDFNNEADTPDNFQSRRPNTSFCFLDIRSPGLGDTAMYLCATSRPRSNQPQHFGDGTRLSIL.

The chain links TRBV5-8 to TRBJ1-1; 10 bases line up with TRBD1. Germline assignment: CDR1 SGHTS and CDR2 YDEGEE. The CDR3 covers 15 residues. J lost 8 bases, V lost 0 bases, and 7 bases had no gene match. Here the CDR3 DNA reads TGTGCCAGCAGCTTGGCCGGGACAGGGGCGCCCGAAGCTTTCTTT. Encoded protein: CASSLAGTGAPEAFF.

This sequence joins TRBV27 and TRBJ2-7; 7 bases line up with TRBD2. Trimming took 8 bases from V and 3 from J; bases not matched to a gene: 10. The CDR3 sequence is 14 residues long. Germline V lookup: CDR1 MNHEY, CDR2 SMNVEV (reference sequence). The CDR3 sequence: CASSSTSKLYEQYF. In DNA form, the CDR3 reads TGTGCCAGCTCCTCGACTAGCAAGCTCTACGAGCAGTACTTC.

The chain is built from TRBV5-5 and TRBJ2-2, with D tentatively TRBD2 (6 bases). Trimming took off 1 base at V and 2 bases at J, with 9 bases between the two ends. This CDR3 comprises 15 residues. Germline-derived CDR1 and CDR2 are SGHKS and YYEKEE (reference sequence). The CDR3: CASSLWTINTGELFF. CDR3 bases: TGTGCCAGCAGCTTGTGGACTATAAACACCGGGGAGCTGTTTTTT.

The chain links TRBV28 to TRBJ1-2, with D perhaps TRBD1 (6 bases). From germline, CDR1 is MDHEN and CDR2 SYDVKM. Trimming pared 5 bases from V and 4 bases from J, leaving 14 bases between. This CDR3 comprises 14 residues. CDR3 nucleotides: TGTGCCAGCAGTCCAGTGAGGGGGGGCTATGGCTACACCTTC. It is translated as CASSPVRGGYGYTF.

This clone has just one count. DNA for the CDR3: TGTGCCAGCAGCATACGGGACAGGCGGTACCAAGAGACCCAGTACTTC. Translation: CASSIRDRRYQETQYF. The chain has TRBV7-9 and TRBJ2-5; 8 bases align to TRBD1. V lost 5 bases, J lost 0 bases, and 8 bases stayed unmatched. Germline CDR1 and CDR2: SEHNR and FQNEAQ (reference sequence). The CDR3 spans 16 residues.

The chain is built from TRBV19 and TRBJ1-2, with 8 bases that match TRBD1. The ends lost 1 base at V and 6 bases at J; junction bases unmatched: 13. Germline CDR1 is LNHDA and CDR2 is SQIVND (reference sequence). This CDR3 is 17 amino acids long. The CDR3 nucleotides are TGTGCCAGTAGTATAGTTCAGGGGGCGAATCTCCGAAATGGCTACACCTTC. It translates to CASSIVQGANLRNGYTF.

The rearrangement joins TRBV5-1 to TRBJ2-2; weak D call: TRBD1 (6 bases). Per the germline V gene, CDR1 is SGHRS and CDR2 is YFSETQ. There are 16 residues in the CDR3. V was shortened by 3 bases and J by 1 base, with 13 bases between the two germline ends. As DNA, the CDR3 is TGCGCCAGCAGCTCCAACGCAGGGGTGAACACCGGGGAGCTGTTTTTT. Translating it yields CASSSNAGVNTGELFF. The full variable domain, completed using reference TRBV5-1 and TRBJ2-2, is KAGVTQTPRYLIKTRGQQVTLSCSPISGHRSVSWYQQTPGQGLQFLFEYFSETQRNKGNFPGRFSGRQFSNSRSEMNVSTLELGDSALYLCASSSNAGVNTGELFFGEGSRLTVL.

The chain recombines TRBV7-2 with TRBJ2-1; no definite D call. Germline assignment: CDR1 SGHTA and CDR2 FQGNSA. The CDR3 extends over 12 amino acids. V lost 2 bases and J lost 7, with 6 bases in between. CDR3 coding DNA: TGTGCCAGCAGCTTAACCGGGAATGAGCAGTTCTTC. Translated: CASSLTGNEQFF.

This chain uses TRBV28 with TRBJ2-7; TRBD2 is a possible D gene (5 bases). Trimming took 3 bases from V and 4 from J, leaving 22 bases between them. CDR3 length equals 17 residues. CDR1 is MDHEN and CDR2 is SYDVKM in the germline V gene. In nucleotides, the CDR3 is TGTGCCAGCAGTTTGTCGGTTTCGGGCCCCCGGAGGTACGAGCAGTACTTC. Residues: CASSLSVSGPRRYEQYF.

In DNA, the CDR3 is TGTGCCAGCAGGGCTGCCGCTATAGCGGGAGATGAGAATGAGCAGTTCTTC. Protein sequence: CASRAAAIAGDENEQFF. The chain joins TRBV4-2 to TRBJ2-1, with 9 bases that match TRBD2. The germline V gene has CDR1 LGHNA and CDR2 YNFKEQ. The junction had 16 bases not matched to a gene; V was cut back by 6 bases and J by 7 bases. The CDR3 covers 17 residues.

The V and J genes are TRBV7-6 and TRBJ2-7, with 9 bases aligning to TRBD2. The V and J ends lost 5 bases and 3 bases, in that order; junction bases with no gene match: 11. Germline lookup yields CDR1 SGHVS and CDR2 FNYEAQ. This CDR3 has 16 amino acids. The CDR3 region is CASSPPVAGALYEQYF. CDR3 in DNA: TGTGCCAGCAGCCCCCCGGTAGCGGGAGCCCTCTACGAGCAGTACTTC.

This clone came up once. Other nucleotide sequences in the sample specify the same CDR3. The rearrangement uses TRBV5-4 and TRBJ1-1; 12 bases are shared with TRBD1. Trimming cost V 2 bases and J 8 bases; bases outside gene matches: 4. The CDR3 is made up of 14 amino acids. CDR1 SGHNT and CDR2 YYREEE come from the germline V gene (reference sequence). The CDR3 region has the DNA TGTGCCAGCAGCTTAGGGGGACAGGGGGCGGAAGCTTTCTTT. This sequence encodes CASSLGGQGAEAFF.

The chain uses TRBV7-2 and TRBJ1-4; no clear D gene. V was trimmed by 4 bases and J by 8 bases, leaving 14 bases between them. This CDR3 is 14 amino acids long. The germline V gene encodes CDR1 SGHTA and CDR2 FQGNSA. The CDR3 region is CASSSTGDREKLFF. CDR3 sequence (DNA): TGTGCCAGCAGCTCGACCGGGGATAGGGAAAAACTGTTTTTT.

The chain combines TRBV5-1 with TRBJ2-5, with D perhaps matching TRBD2 (5 bases). Germline V lookup: CDR1 SGHRS, CDR2 YFSETQ. Between the trimmed V and J ends, which lost 0 bases and 1 base, there was a span of 19 bases. CDR3 size: 18 residues. The CDR3 region is CASSLELGLELLQETQYF. The CDR3 bases are TGCGCCAGCAGCTTGGAACTAGGCCTGGAACTTCTCCAAGAGACCCAGTACTTC.

The V gene is TRBV2, the J gene TRBJ2-7, with a tentative D call TRBD2 (5 bases). The CDR3 is 16 residues long. Per germline, CDR1 SNHLY and CDR2 FYNNEI. The V and J ends lost 5 bases and 2 bases respectively, with 19 bases between them. The CDR3 sequence is CASSTRDHRGTYEQYF. The CDR3, as DNA: TGTGCCAGCAGTACCCGGGATCATCGAGGGACCTACGAGCAGTACTTC.

The chain is built from TRBV9 and TRBJ2-3; 7 nucleotides align to TRBD2. The germline gives CDR1 SGDLS, CDR2 YYNGEE. The CDR3 totals 19 residues. V shed 1 base and J 2 bases; nucleotides not matched to a gene: 16. CDR3 sequence: CASSVRSGTVQGPTDTQYF. The CDR3 nucleotides are TGTGCCAGCAGCGTAAGGAGCGGGACTGTACAAGGTCCCACAGATACGCAGTATTTT.

A single count supports this clone. This chain links TRBV2 with TRBJ2-5, with 8 bases lining up with TRBD1. CDR1 SNHLY and CDR2 FYNNEI come from the germline V gene. CDR3 length equals 15 residues. J lost 2 bases, V lost 3 bases, and 5 bases had no gene match. As DNA, the CDR3 is TGTGCCAGCAGTGAGGGCAGGGGGCTACAAGAGACCCAGTACTTC. Its translation: CASSEGRGLQETQYF.

The J gene is TRBJ2-5, the V gene TRBV10-3, with TRBD1 identical over 8 bases. The CDR3 totals 14 residues. V lost 1 base and J lost 6; bases outside the gene matches: 4. From germline, CDR1 is ENHRY and CDR2 SYGVKD. The CDR3 nucleotides are TGTGCCATCAGTGAGTTGTGGACAGGGAAGACCCAGTACTTC. The encoded protein is CAISELWTGKTQYF.

The sample holds one count of this clone. The chain has TRBV9 and TRBJ2-1; the D gene is possibly TRBD2 (6 bases). The V end lost 1 base, the J end lost 3 bases, and 11 bases lay between the germline ends. Germline CDR1 is SGDLS and CDR2 is YYNGEE. There are 15 residues in the CDR3. In DNA form, the CDR3 reads TGTGCCAGCAGCGTATTGGGGGAGGTCTACAATGAGCAGTTCTTC. It codes for CASSVLGEVYNEQFF. Filled out from reference TRBV9 and TRBJ2-1, the complete variable domain reads DSGVTQTPKHLITATGQRVTLRCSPRSGDLSVYWYQQSLDQGLQFLIQYYNGEERAKGNILERFSAQQFPDLHSELNLSSLELGDSALYFCASSVLGEVYNEQFFGPGTRLTVL.